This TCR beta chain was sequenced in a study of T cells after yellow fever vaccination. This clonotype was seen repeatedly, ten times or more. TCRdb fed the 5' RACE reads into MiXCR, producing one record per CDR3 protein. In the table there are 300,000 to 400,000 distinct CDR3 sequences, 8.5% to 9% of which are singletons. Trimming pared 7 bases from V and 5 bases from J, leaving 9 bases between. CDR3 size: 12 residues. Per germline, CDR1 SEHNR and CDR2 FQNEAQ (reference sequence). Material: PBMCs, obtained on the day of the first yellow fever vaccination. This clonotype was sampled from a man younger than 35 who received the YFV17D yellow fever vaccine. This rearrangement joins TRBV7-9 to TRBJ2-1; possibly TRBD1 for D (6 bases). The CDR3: CASTWDNNEQFF. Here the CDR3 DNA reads TGTGCCAGCACCTGGGACAACAATGAGCAGTTCTTC.